This entry describes one T cell receptor (beta chain). Its antigen is still unknown. Method: immunoSEQ multiplex PCR; TCRdb's copy keeps in-frame clones and lacks some. In the table there are 85,000 to 130,000 clones, roughly 90% of which are singletons. The data are from a study of graft-versus-host responses after intestinal transplantation. Study summary: Multivisceral, liver-intestinal, or isolated intestinal transplants were received by the recipients. Tacrolimus plus steroids were given to all recipients for approximately 3 years, preceded by anti-thymocyte globulin induction.

Whole-study results and caveats: The authors found GvH clones in recipient marrow, some appearing first in ileum or blood.

The sequences come from unstimulated CD4+ T cells sorted from spleen or lymph node cells, collected before intestinal transplant. This clonotype originated in a human donor who received an intestinal transplant.

In DNA form, the CDR3 reads TGTGCCAGCAGTTTAACAGGTTTGGCCTACGAGCAGTACTTC. The encoded protein is CASSLTGLAYEQYF. V usage is TRBV28 and J usage is TRBJ2-7; D is possibly TRBD1 (5 bases). There are 14 residues in the CDR3. Trimming stripped 2 bases from V and 2 bases from J, with 10 bases between. Germline CDR1 MDHEN, CDR2 SYDVKM.